These T cell receptor beta chains were read from a single sample in a study of OX40 agonist ivuxolimab in advanced cancers. Using immunoSEQ multiplex PCR, the repertoire was profiled, and TCRdb retains in-frame clones only, with some absent. The sample shows over 55,000 clones, roughly 84% of them seen only once. Here the sequenced sample was CD4+ or CD8+ T cells sorted from blood, taken in a trial of the OX40 agonist ivuxolimab. The receptors come from an adult with an advanced solid tumor such as melanoma, head and neck, liver or kidney cancer. Both conserved end residues are part of each CDR3. D genes are given only for firm matches. Some rows have no size entry. The others give once, few or many, or a class for an expanded clone.

j_call	clone_size	d_call	v_call	cdr3_aa	cdr3_nt
TRBJ2-1	few	.	TRBV29-1	CSVVQVLEQFF	TGCAGCGTCGTACAGGTTTTGGAGCAGTTCTTC
TRBJ2-7	.	TRBD2	TRBV29-1	CSVTGLAYEQYF	TGCAGCGTCACGGGACTAGCGTACGAGCAGTACTTC
TRBJ1-2	.	.	TRBV9	CASSLQGIGYGYTF	TGTGCCAGCAGCCTCCAGGGGATAGGGTATGGCTACACCTTC
TRBJ2-3	few	TRBD2	TRBV5-1	CASSPPLAGGTDTQYF	TGCGCCAGCAGCCCACCACTAGCGGGGGGCACAGATACGCAGTATTTT
TRBJ1-5	.	.	TRBV18	CASSPGEGNQPQHF	TGTGCCAGCTCACCAGGAGAGGGCAATCAGCCCCAGCATTTT
TRBJ1-4	.	.	TRBV10-3	CAISESAREGEKLFF	TGTGCCATCAGTGAGTCCGCTCGGGAGGGCGAAAAACTGTTTTTT
TRBJ1-6	.	.	TRBV7-2	CASSLAGGAYNSPLHF	TGTGCCAGCAGCTTAGCGGGGGGTGCATATAATTCACCCCTCCACTTT
TRBJ2-7	.	.	TRBV19	CASSIGVGEQYF	TGTGCCAGTAGTATTGGGGTCGGCGAGCAGTACTTC
TRBJ2-6	.	.	TRBV4-3	CASSQGGAGANVLTF	TGCGCCAGCAGCCAAGGCGGGGCTGGGGCCAACGTCCTGACTTTC
TRBJ1-1	.	.	TRBV7-9	CASSFWEEAEAFF	TGTGCCAGCAGCTTTTGGGAGGAGGCTGAAGCTTTCTTT
TRBJ1-1	.	.	TRBV9	CASSVGRVNTEAFF	TGTGCCAGCAGCGTCGGCCGGGTGAACACTGAAGCTTTCTTT
TRBJ1-1	.	.	TRBV2	CASSALGREAFF	TGTGCCAGCAGTGCTCTTGGTCGTGAAGCTTTCTTT
TRBJ1-1	.	.	TRBV7-9	CASSLGGGLNTEAFF	TGTGCCAGCAGCTTAGGCGGCGGATTGAACACTGAAGCTTTCTTT
TRBJ2-3	.	TRBD1	TRBV6-5	CASKTGGPVTDTQYF	TGTGCCAGCAAGACAGGGGGCCCAGTCACAGATACGCAGTATTTT
TRBJ1-1	.	.	TRBV6-5	CASSYSAGNTEAFF	TGTGCCAGCAGTTACTCGGCGGGGAACACTGAAGCTTTCTTT
TRBJ1-2	.	.	TRBV27	CASSRGSSNSRGYTF	TGTGCCAGCAGTCGTGGGAGCTCCAATAGTAGGGGCTACACCTTC
TRBJ1-2	.	.	TRBV6-5	CASTKAGAPNYGYTF	TGTGCCAGCACCAAAGCCGGAGCACCTAACTATGGCTACACCTTC
TRBJ2-7	.	TRBD1	TRBV9	CASSVAGTGRYEQYF	TGTGCCAGCAGCGTAGCCGGGACAGGGCGCTACGAGCAGTACTTC
TRBJ2-3	.	.	TRBV4-3	CASSPGGTDTQYF	TGCGCCAGCAGCCCCGGAGGCACAGATACGCAGTATTTT
TRBJ1-2	.	TRBD1	TRBV27	CASLRDRLSYGYTF	TGTGCCAGCCTCCGGGACAGGCTATCATATGGCTACACCTTC
TRBJ2-1	.	.	TRBV9	CASSAEPGAGEQFF	TGTGCCAGCAGCGCGGAACCAGGGGCGGGTGAGCAGTTCTTC
TRBJ1-6	few	.	TRBV5-4	CASSLDPGYNSPLHF	TGTGCCAGCAGCTTGGATCCAGGCTACAATTCACCCCTCCACTTT
TRBJ1-4	.	TRBD1	TRBV7-9	CASSPWGQGLSNEKLFF	TGTGCCAGCAGCCCTTGGGGACAGGGGTTATCTAATGAAAAACTGTTTTTT
TRBJ1-1	.	.	TRBV5-1	CASSLEGALTEAFF	TGCGCCAGCAGCTTGGAAGGGGCGCTGACTGAAGCTTTCTTT
TRBJ1-2	.	TRBD1	TRBV2	CASRRTGRNYGYTF	TGTGCCAGCAGGAGGACAGGGCGGAACTATGGCTACACCTTC
TRBJ1-2	few	.	TRBV19	CASTSSVSFYGYTF	TGTGCCAGTACGTCGTCAGTTTCGTTCTATGGCTACACCTTC
TRBJ1-2	.	.	TRBV14	CASSRSLQANYGYTF	TGTGCCAGCAGCCGCAGTCTACAGGCTAACTATGGCTACACCTTC
TRBJ1-4	.	.	TRBV7-9	CASSSAATNEKLFF	TGTGCCAGCAGCTCGGCAGCAACTAATGAAAAACTGTTTTTT
TRBJ2-6	.	.	TRBV28	CASSLRGNSGANVLTF	TGTGCCAGCAGTTTACGCGGCAACTCTGGGGCCAACGTCCTGACTTTC
TRBJ1-1	.	.	TRBV6-5	CASSYSNSKPEAFF	TGTGCCAGCAGTTACTCGAATAGTAAACCTGAAGCTTTCTTT
TRBJ2-3	.	.	TRBV27	CASSLGRSSTDTQYF	TGTGCCAGCAGTCTGGGAAGGTCTAGCACAGATACGCAGTATTTT
TRBJ1-2	once	TRBD1	TRBV9	CASSAGDRGYGYTF	TGTGCCAGCAGCGCGGGGGACAGGGGTTATGGCTACACCTTC
TRBJ1-2	.	.	TRBV29-1	CSVEEGGGGYTF	TGCAGCGTTGAAGAAGGGGGAGGTGGCTACACCTTC
TRBJ1-6	.	TRBD1	TRBV5-4	CASSSLQGANSPLHF	TGTGCCAGCAGCTCCCTCCAGGGGGCAAATTCACCCCTCCACTTT
TRBJ2-1	once	.	TRBV7-2	CASSLARGPYNEQFF	TGTGCCAGCAGCTTAGCCCGGGGCCCCTACAATGAGCAGTTCTTC
TRBJ1-1	.	.	TRBV4-2	CASSRDLNTEAFF	TGTGCCAGCAGCCGGGATTTGAACACTGAAGCTTTCTTT
TRBJ1-1	.	TRBD1	TRBV6-5	CASRRQGFVNTEAFF	TGTGCCAGCAGGAGACAGGGTTTTGTGAACACTGAAGCTTTCTTT
TRBJ1-5	.	.	TRBV6-1	CASSEGYVQPQHF	TGTGCCAGCAGTGAAGGTTATGTTCAGCCCCAGCATTTT
TRBJ1-1	few	TRBD1	TRBV28	CASSPMTGTGTEAFF	TGTGCCAGCAGTCCTATGACAGGGACAGGCACTGAAGCTTTCTTT
TRBJ2-1	.	.	TRBV18	CASSPQRSSYNEQFF	TGTGCCAGCTCACCACAACGGAGCTCCTACAATGAGCAGTTCTTC
TRBJ1-1	.	TRBD1	TRBV15	CATRVGTGAFGAFF	TGTGCCACCAGGGTTGGGACAGGAGCTTTTGGAGCTTTCTTT
TRBJ2-3	once	TRBD2	TRBV7-9	CASSLDSGVSDTQYF	TGTGCCAGCAGCTTAGACAGCGGGGTGTCAGATACGCAGTATTTT